The rows below give T cell receptor beta chains drawn from one sample of a study of T cells in Graves' hyperthyroidism and ophthalmopathy. MiXCR, applied by TCRdb to the multiplex PCR reads, yields one record per CDR3 protein. Of about 840,000 distinct CDR3 sequences in the sample, more than 30% were seen once. The sample taken for sequencing was blood. The receptors were sampled from a man younger than 30 with Graves' hyperthyroidism. Each CDR3 is given with its conserved first and last residue. A D gene is named only where the DNA matches it firmly. Clone size is stated in some rows and not others, as once, few, many or a class when expanded.

>.|.|TRBJ1-1|TRBV19
TGTGCCAGTAGTATCGGGACTGAAGCTCTCTTT
CASSIGTEALF
>.|.|TRBJ2-5|TRBV5-4
TGTGCCAGCAGCTGGGTAGGGAGCGCGGAGAGGGAGACCCAGTACTTC
CASSWVGSAERETQYF
>few|TRBD1|TRBJ2-3|TRBV7-3
TGTGCCAGCAGCTTCGACAGGGGAGATACGCAGTATTTT
CASSFDRGDTQYF
>few|.|TRBJ1-1|TRBV4-1
TGTGCCAGCAGTCCAGTAGCCTCGAACACTGAAGCTTTCTTT
CASSPVASNTEAFF
>few|.|TRBJ2-7|TRBV20-1
TGCAGTGCTAGAGAGGGGGTATCCTACGAGCAGTACTTC
CSAREGVSYEQYF
>.|.|TRBJ2-5|TRBV7-6
TGTGCCAGCAGCCCCGGATCCGAGGGGACCCAGTACTTC
CASSPGSEGTQYF
>once|.|TRBJ2-7|TRBV12-3/TRBV12-4
TGTGCCAGCACCGTCGGGGGACGCGAGCAGTACTTC
CASTVGGREQYF
>many|.|TRBJ1-1|TRBV7-9
TGTGCCAGCAGCCGACAGCTCGACACTGAAGCTTTCTTT
CASSRQLDTEAFF
>.|TRBD1|TRBJ2-7|TRBV7-2
TGTGCCAGCAGCCCTAGGACCCAGGGGGCCGAGCAGTACTTC
CASSPRTQGAEQYF
>few|TRBD2|TRBJ2-2|TRBV10-1
TGCGCCAGGAAGAACCGGGGGGGTAACACCGGGGAGCTGTTTTTT
CARKNRGGNTGELFF
>.|TRBD2|TRBJ2-2|TRBV20-1
TGCAGTGCTAGGACTAGCGGGGGAACGAACACCGGGGAGCTGTTTTTT
CSARTSGGTNTGELFF
>few|.|TRBJ2-5|TRBV4-1
TGCGCCAGCAGCCCCTCCCGGGACGGAGAAGAGACCCAGTACTTC
CASSPSRDGEETQYF
>.|TRBD1|TRBJ2-5|TRBV15
TGTGCCACCAGCAGGATAGGGGGCTCCCAAGAGACCCAGTACTTC
CATSRIGGSQETQYF
>many|.|TRBJ2-7|TRBV9
TGTGCCAGCAGCCTAGAGGGAGGGGGCGCCGAGCAGTACTTC
CASSLEGGGAEQYF
>many|TRBD1|TRBJ1-1|TRBV19
TGTGCCAGTAGTCCGCGGACAGGTCAGAACACTGAAGCTTTCTTT
CASSPRTGQNTEAFF
>few|.|TRBJ2-2|TRBV11-2
TGTGCCAGCAGACCCGGGACATTTTACACCGGGGAGCTGTTTTTT
CASRPGTFYTGELFF
>.|.|TRBJ1-3|TRBV6-5
TGTGCCAGCAGTTACTCGGTTACGCCAGACACCATATATTTT
CASSYSVTPDTIYF
>.|.|TRBJ1-4|TRBV19
TGTGCCAGTAGTGCCACCGGGGACAATAATGAAAAACTGTTTTTT
CASSATGDNNEKLFF
>.|TRBD2|TRBJ2-5|TRBV12-3/TRBV12-4
TGTGCCAGCAGTCGGGACTACCCAGAAGAGACCCAGTACTTC
CASSRDYPEETQYF
>.|TRBD1|TRBJ1-2|TRBV5-1
TGCGCCAGCAGCTTCGGGACAGCGGACGGCTACACCTTC
CASSFGTADGYTF
>few|.|TRBJ1-5|TRBV5-6
TGTGCCAGCAGCCGACGGGGGGGGCAGCCCCAGCATTTT
CASSRRGGQPQHF
>.|TRBD2|TRBJ2-5|TRBV5-5
TGTGCCAGCAGCAGGCTAGCGGGGGGGTTCCAAGAGACCCAGTACTTC
CASSRLAGGFQETQYF
>.|TRBD1|TRBJ2-5|TRBV10-3
TGTGCCATCAGTGAGTCTTTGGCTATCAGGGGGCCAGAGACCCAGTACTTC
CAISESLAIRGPETQYF
>.|.|TRBJ2-7|TRBV10-3
TGTGCCATCACCTGCAGGGGGCAGTACTTC
CAITCRGQYF
>.|.|TRBJ2-7|TRBV9
TGTGCCAGCAGCGTAGAGGAACAGGTCGCCTCCTACGAGCAGTACTTC
CASSVEEQVASYEQYF
>.|.|TRBJ1-5|TRBV6-1
TGTGCCAGCAGTGAAGCGGGCAGGGATCAGCCCCAGCATTTT
CASSEAGRDQPQHF
>few|TRBD1|TRBJ1-2|TRBV5-1
TGCGCCAGCAGCTTGGCCCTAGGGGGCGCAGATGGCTACACCTTC
CASSLALGGADGYTF
>.|.|TRBJ1-1|TRBV6-5
TGTGCCAGCAGTTACAGTGACCGGATGAACACTGAAGCTTTCTTT
CASSYSDRMNTEAFF
>many|.|TRBJ1-6|TRBV12-3/TRBV12-4
TGTGCCAGCAGTTTCGCGGCAGGAATTTCACCCCTCCACTTT
CASSFAAGISPLHF
>.|.|TRBJ2-7|TRBV7-2
TGTGCCACCGACAGGTCCCCCTACGAGCAGTACTTC
CATDRSPYEQYF
>.|.|TRBJ2-7|TRBV7-2
TGTGCCAGCAGCTTAGGGACAGTCTATGGCTACGAGCAGTACTTC
CASSLGTVYGYEQYF
>.|TRBD1|TRBJ1-1|TRBV5-1
TGCGCCAGCAGCTCGACAGGGGAACTAGCATTAGGCACTGAAGCTTTCTTT
CASSSTGELALGTEAFF
>.|.|TRBJ2-5|TRBV5-1
TGCGCCAGCAGACCCGAAATCGCCAGGGCAGGGACAAAAGAGACCCAGTACTTC
CASRPEIARAGTKETQYF
>once|TRBD1|TRBJ2-2|TRBV10-2
TGCGCCAGTAAAATCGGACAGGGGGCCTCCGGGGAGCTGTTTTTT
CASKIGQGASGELFF
>.|TRBD1|TRBJ1-6|TRBV11-3
TGTGCCAGCAGCTCGTGGACAGGGGGCAAAGACTCACCCCTCCACTTT
CASSSWTGGKDSPLHF
>many|.|TRBJ1-5|TRBV7-2
TGTGCCAGCAGCTTAGTGACCAGCCTCAATCAGCCCCAGCATTTT
CASSLVTSLNQPQHF
>.|TRBD1|TRBJ1-2|TRBV2
TGTGCCAGCAGTGTCCGAGGACAGGGACCCTATGGCTACACCTTC
CASSVRGQGPYGYTF
>.|.|TRBJ2-7|TRBV6-6
TGTGCCAGCAGAACGTTCGAGTCGACGACCTACGAGCAGTACTTC
CASRTFESTTYEQYF
>few|TRBD2|TRBJ2-2|TRBV7-9
TGTGCCAGCAGCCCTGGGACTAGCGGCTTAAACACCGGGGAGCTGTTTTTT
CASSPGTSGLNTGELFF
>.|.|TRBJ1-1|TRBV14
TGTGCCAGCAGCCTCCTTCCTAGACGTGAAGCTTTCTTT
CASSLLPRREAFF
>.|TRBD1|TRBJ1-2|TRBV7-8
TGTGCCAGCAGTCCTGGACAGGGAAATAGTGATGGCTACACCTTC
CASSPGQGNSDGYTF
>few|.|TRBJ1-3|TRBV9
TGTGCCAGCACGTACGACAGTAGCTCTGGAAACACCATATATTTT
CASTYDSSSGNTIYF
>.|.|TRBJ2-2|TRBV9
TGTGCCAGCAGCCTCTCGGGAGCGGGGAACACCGGGGAGCTGTTTTTT
CASSLSGAGNTGELFF
>.|.|TRBJ2-1|TRBV7-6
TGTGCCAGCAGCTCCAAAGACAGATTCTACAATGAGCAGTTCTTC
CASSSKDRFYNEQFF
>many|.|TRBJ1-5|TRBV20-1
TGCAGTGCTAGAGATCCCCGCGGCGGCAATCAGCCCCAGCATTTT
CSARDPRGGNQPQHF
>.|.|TRBJ2-5|TRBV20-1
TGCAGTGCCTTTACCCAAGAGGCCCAGTACTTC
CSAFTQEAQYF
>few|.|TRBJ1-1|TRBV7-9
TGTGCCAGCAGCTCGCAGGGCAAGGACACTGAAGCTTTCTTT
CASSSQGKDTEAFF
>many|.|TRBJ1-1|TRBV2
TGTGCCAGCGGCCCGCTGACAGCTGAAAACACTGAAGCTTTCTTT
CASGPLTAENTEAFF
>few|.|TRBJ2-7|TRBV20-1
TGCAGTGCTAGAGGAATCGGTGACGAGCAGTACTTC
CSARGIGDEQYF
>.|.|TRBJ1-5|TRBV5-1
TGCGCCAGCAGCCAAGAACAATCTCAGCCCCAGCATTTT
CASSQEQSQPQHF
>.|.|TRBJ1-5|TRBV4-1
TGCGCCAGCAGCCAGATAGCCGGGGGTAGCAATCAGCCCCAGCATTTT
CASSQIAGGSNQPQHF
>few|.|TRBJ2-5|TRBV4-3
TGCGCCAGCAGCCAAGGGGCGGGACAGCAAGAGACCCAGTACTTC
CASSQGAGQQETQYF
>.|.|TRBJ1-2|TRBV14
TGTGCCAGCAGCCAAGTTGCCGCTAACTATGGCTACACCTTC
CASSQVAANYGYTF
>many|TRBD2|TRBJ2-7|TRBV10-3
TGTGCCATCAGTGAGTCGACGGGGGGGCGAACCTACGAGCAGTACTTC
CAISESTGGRTYEQYF